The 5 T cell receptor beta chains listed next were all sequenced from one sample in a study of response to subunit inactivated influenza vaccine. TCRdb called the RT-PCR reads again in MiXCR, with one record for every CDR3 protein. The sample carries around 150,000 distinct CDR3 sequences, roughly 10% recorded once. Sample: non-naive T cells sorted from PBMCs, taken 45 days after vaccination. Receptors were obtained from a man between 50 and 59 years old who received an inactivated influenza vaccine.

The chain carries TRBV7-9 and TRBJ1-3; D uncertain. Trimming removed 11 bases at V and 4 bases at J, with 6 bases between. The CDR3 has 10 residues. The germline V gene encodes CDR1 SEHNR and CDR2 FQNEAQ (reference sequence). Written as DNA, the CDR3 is TGTGCCGTGGGCGGAAACACCATATATTTT. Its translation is CAVGGNTIYF.

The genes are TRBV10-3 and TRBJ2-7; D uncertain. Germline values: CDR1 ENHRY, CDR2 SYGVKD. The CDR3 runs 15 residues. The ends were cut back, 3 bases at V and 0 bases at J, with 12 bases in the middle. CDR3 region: CAISDVQQGSYEQYF. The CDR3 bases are TGTGCCATCAGTGACGTCCAGCAAGGCTCCTACGAGCAGTACTTC.

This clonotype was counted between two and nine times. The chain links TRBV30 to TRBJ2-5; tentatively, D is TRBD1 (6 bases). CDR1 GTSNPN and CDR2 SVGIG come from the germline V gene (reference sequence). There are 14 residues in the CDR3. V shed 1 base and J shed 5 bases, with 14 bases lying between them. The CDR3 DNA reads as TGTGCCTGGAGTGATACAGGGATGGGGGAGACCCAGTACTTC. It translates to CAWSDTGMGETQYF.

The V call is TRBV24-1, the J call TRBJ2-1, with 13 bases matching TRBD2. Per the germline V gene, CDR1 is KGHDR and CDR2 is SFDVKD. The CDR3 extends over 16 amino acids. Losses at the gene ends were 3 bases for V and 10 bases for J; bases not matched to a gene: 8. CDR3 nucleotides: TGTGCCACCAGTGATCCACTAGCGGGAGGGCCGGACGAGCAGTTCTTC. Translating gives CATSDPLAGGPDEQFF.

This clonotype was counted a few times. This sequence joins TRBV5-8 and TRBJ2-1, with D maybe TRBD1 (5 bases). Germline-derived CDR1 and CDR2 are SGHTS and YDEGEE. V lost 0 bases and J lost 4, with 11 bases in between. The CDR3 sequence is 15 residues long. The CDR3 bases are TGTGCCAGCAGCTTGGACAGGATGCTTTACAATGAGCAGTTCTTC. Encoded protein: CASSLDRMLYNEQFF.